The source of this T cell receptor beta chain is a study of identical twins. Study findings and constraints: Cord blood's abundant beta clonotypes had fewer insertions, unlike memory repertoires.

The CDR3 length is 14 residues. Germline CDR1 reads ENHRY; CDR2 reads SYGVKD. Trimming pared 0 bases from V and 5 bases from J, leaving 9 bases between. Through template switching, a universal primer site was introduced, and the cDNA contained unique molecular identifiers. TCRdb redid the calling of the 5' RACE reads with MiXCR, one entry per CDR3 protein. The data hold 500,000 to 550,000 distinct CDR3 sequences, with roughly 21% observed a single time. Note on this clonotype: Its antigen is still unknown.

This same sample was also taken into another study, of T cells expressing NK-cell markers. Per that paper: As a fraction of CD8+ T cells, dominant NKG2C+ clonotypes reached about 1.0-8% in six donors. Once again these clonotypes came out on top in the CD3+CD56-NKG2C+ fraction of several donors.

The V gene is TRBV10-3, the J gene TRBJ2-3, with D perhaps matching TRBD2 (6 bases). The sequence came from a young woman in good health. The sequenced sample consisted of CD4+ T cells sorted from blood. CDR3 bases: TGTGCCATCAGTGAGTCTTTAGCGGTAGATACGCAGTATTTT. Its protein product is CAISESLAVDTQYF.